Included here is one T cell receptor beta chain sequence, with context. J was trimmed by 4 bases and V by 4 bases; bases with no gene match: 8. In germline, CDR1 is SGHTA, CDR2 FQGNSA. The CDR3 runs to 16 residues. The source of the sample is a study of blood T cell repertoires in COVID-19. Study in general: Sources were T cells, B-cell-depleted T cells, or PBMCs; the material itself was cDNA or gDNA.

Original processing notes: Using reference gene primer amplification, nucleated cell counts were estimated. The method was immunoSEQ multiplex PCR; TCRdb's version includes in-frame clones alone and lacks a portion of them. For V, J and clone size, that table is used; D and trimming come from the DNA. The sample comprises about 300,000 clones, approximately 86% of which are singletons, and over 1% rests with the top ten. The chain combines TRBV7-2 with TRBJ1-4, with TRBD1 matching over 8 bases. Sequencing was performed on peripheral blood. The sequence came from a man between 65 and 79 years old with acute or convalescent COVID-19. This chain's CDR3 is CASSSRTGSDNEKLFF. DNA of the CDR3: TGTGCCAGCAGCTCCCGGACAGGGTCTGATAATGAAAAACTGTTTTTT.